These 23 T cell receptor beta chains were all obtained from the same sample, sequenced in a study of T cell responses to AZD1222 COVID-19 vaccine. The assay was immunoSEQ multiplex PCR, and TCRdb's table has in-frame clones only and misses some. The table shows fewer than 200,000 clones, with about 91% occurring only once. Here the sequenced sample was peripheral blood, taken on day 0 of AZD1222 vaccination. These receptors all stem from an adult in good health.

The V call is TRBV15, the J call TRBJ2-7, with D hard to call. Trimming stripped 1 base from V and 5 bases from J, with 6 bases between. CDR3 length: 12 residues. CDR1 and CDR2 (germline): LNHNV, YYDKDF (reference sequence). The CDR3 DNA reads TGTGCCACCAGCAGAGTAAACAACGAGCAGTACTTC. This translates into CATSRVNNEQYF.

This clone was counted only a few times. The chain uses TRBV28 and TRBJ1-2; D is ambiguous. The CDR3 covers 16 residues. Trimming stripped 2 bases from V and 8 bases from J, with 21 bases between. Germline CDR1 reads MDHEN; CDR2 reads SYDVKM. CDR3 bases: TGTGCCAGCAGTTTACTGGTTCGCAGGCCTGATCAGGGCTACACCTTC. Encoded protein: CASSLLVRRPDQGYTF.

This chain uses TRBV3-1 (or the pseudogene TRBV3-2) with TRBJ1-1; D gene uncertain. The CDR3 is made up of 13 amino acids. Trimming took 5 bases from V and 4 from J, leaving 11 bases between them. CDR1 is LGHDT and CDR2 is YNNKEL in the germline V gene (reference sequence). CDR3 DNA sequence: TGTGCCAGCAGCAAACAGCGTGGCACTGAAGCTTTCTTT. This codes for CASSKQRGTEAFF.

The J gene is TRBJ2-3, the V gene TRBV28; D is perhaps TRBD1 or TRBD2 (5 bases each). Per germline, CDR1 MDHEN and CDR2 SYDVKM. The V gene lost 3 bases and the J gene lost 4 bases, with 11 bases spanning the gap. This CDR3 comprises 14 residues. As DNA, the CDR3 is TGTGCCAGCAGTTTCTCACGGGACGCAGATACGCAGTATTTT. The encoded protein is CASSFSRDADTQYF. Drawing the rest from reference TRBV28 and TRBJ2-3, the complete variable domain is DVKVTQSSRYLVKRTGEKVFLECVQDMDHENMFWYRQDPGLGLRLIYFSYDVKMKEKGDIPEGYSVSREKKERFSLILESASTNQTSMYLCASSFSRDADTQYFGPGTRLTVL.

This chain uses TRBV30 with TRBJ2-1, with TRBD2 identical over 9 bases. From germline, CDR1 is GTSNPN and CDR2 SVGIG (reference sequence). The ends lost 0 bases at V and 10 bases at J; junction bases unmatched: 10. The CDR3 is made up of 15 amino acids. The CDR3 region is CAWSVFGGGAGEQFF. CDR3 in DNA: TGTGCCTGGAGTGTATTCGGCGGGGGGGCCGGGGAGCAGTTCTTC.

This sequence joins TRBV6-2 or TRBV6-3 and TRBJ1-5, with D possibly matching TRBD1 (5 bases). Germline-derived CDR1 and CDR2 are MNHEY and SVGEGT. Trimming shortened V by 0 bases and J by 7 bases, and 13 bases separated the two germline ends. CDR3 length: 15 residues. The CDR3 loop is CASSYSEGIGQPQHF. The CDR3 DNA reads TGTGCCAGCAGTTACTCGGAGGGGATAGGGCAGCCCCAGCATTTT.

V and J are TRBV28 and TRBJ2-5, with D possibly TRBD2 on 5 matching bases. Per the germline V gene, CDR1 is MDHEN and CDR2 is SYDVKM. CDR3 size: 19 residues. The germline V and J ends were trimmed by 6 bases and 2 bases, with 28 bases remaining between them. The CDR3 DNA sequence: TGTGCCAGCAGGGTACCATGGCAGGCCACGGCGGGTATACAAGAGACCCAGTACTTC. Protein: CASRVPWQATAGIQETQYF.

The rearrangement joins TRBV28 to TRBJ1-2; D call uncertain. V was trimmed by 5 bases and J by 4 bases, leaving 17 bases between them. Looked up from germline, CDR1 is MDHEN and CDR2 is SYDVKM. CDR3 length: 15 amino acids. CDR3 coding DNA: TGTGCCAGCAGTACCTCAGACGCCCTGTCCTATGGCTACACCTTC. It encodes CASSTSDALSYGYTF.

J is TRBJ2-3 and V is TRBV5-1; 7 bases map to TRBD2. V shed 4 bases, J shed 0 bases, and the junction held 5 bases outside the gene matches. CDR3 size: 15 residues. CDR1 is SGHRS and CDR2 is YFSETQ in the germline V gene. The CDR3 sequence: CASSTGTISTDTQYF. The CDR3 DNA reads TGCGCCAGCAGCACTGGGACTATTAGCACAGATACGCAGTATTTT.

The chain links TRBV7-2 to TRBJ2-4; TRBD1 or TRBD2 may be the D gene (5 bases each). V shed 3 bases and J shed 5 bases, with 8 bases lying between them. Germline CDR1 and CDR2: SGHTA and FQGNSA. This CDR3 is built from 13 residues. CDR3: CASSFGAENIQYF. CDR3 in DNA: TGTGCCAGCAGCTTCGGGGCCGAAAACATTCAGTACTTC.

The rearrangement uses TRBV19 and TRBJ2-4; 9 bases are a match to TRBD1. The CDR3 extends over 18 amino acids. Germline trimming cut 3 bases from V and 1 base from J; bases unmatched to any gene: 10. CDR1 and CDR2 (germline): LNHDA, SQIVND (reference sequence). CDR3 protein: CASSMLATGTGAKNIQYF. DNA for the CDR3: TGTGCCAGTAGTATGCTCGCAACCGGGACAGGGGCCAAAAACATTCAGTACTTC. The whole variable domain, filled in from reference TRBV19 and TRBJ2-4, reads DGGITQSPKYLFRKEGQNVTLSCEQNLNHDAMYWYRQDPGQGLRLIYYSQIVNDFQKGDIAEGYSVSREKKESFPLTVTSAQKNPTAFYLCASSMLATGTGAKNIQYFGAGTRLSVL.

J is TRBJ1-5 and V is TRBV30; no clear D gene. The germline V gene has CDR1 GTSNPN and CDR2 SVGIG (reference sequence). The CDR3 loop spans 12 amino acids. The V end lost 0 bases, the J end lost 7 bases, and 7 bases lay between the germline ends. CDR3 coding DNA: TGTGCCTGGAGTGTAGGTGAACAGCCCCAGCATTTT. Protein sequence: CAWSVGEQPQHF.

This chain connects TRBV19 to TRBJ1-2, with 7 bases identical to TRBD1. Germline CDR1 LNHDA, CDR2 SQIVND (reference sequence). V trimming: 6 bases; J trimming: 5 bases; junction bases outside the gene matches: 6. The CDR3 length is 13 residues. Written as DNA, the CDR3 is TGTGCCAGTAGCACAACAGGGGCTTATGGCTACACCTTC. Its protein is CASSTTGAYGYTF.

This clone was observed many times. J is TRBJ2-7 and V is TRBV19; the D call may be TRBD1 or TRBD2 (5 bases each). Trimming shortened V by 3 bases and J by 3 bases, and 12 bases separated the two germline ends. The CDR3 totals 14 residues. Germline V gene data show CDR1 as LNHDA and CDR2 as SQIVND (reference sequence). The CDR3 region has the DNA TGTGCCAGTAGTATCAGGGCCGGGGACTACGAGCAGTACTTC. It translates to CASSIRAGDYEQYF.

The V gene is TRBV7-8, the J gene TRBJ1-1, with 9 bases fitting TRBD1. Germline CDR1 and CDR2: SGHVS and FQNEAQ. Unmatched junction bases numbered 6, after V lost 3 bases and J lost 1 base. There are 16 residues in the CDR3. CDR3 region: CASSLRTGVKNTEAFF. DNA of the CDR3: TGTGCCAGCAGCTTGAGGACAGGGGTTAAGAACACTGAAGCTTTCTTT.

This chain joins TRBV14 and TRBJ2-1; D is undetermined. This CDR3 contains 14 residues. The V gene's germline CDR1 is SGHDN and CDR2 FVKESK. Trimming pared 1 base from V and 3 bases from J, leaving 7 bases between. CDR3 sequence: CASSQAILYNEQFF. CDR3 nucleotide sequence: TGTGCCAGCAGCCAAGCGATCCTCTACAATGAGCAGTTCTTC.

V is TRBV5-1 and J is TRBJ2-1, with 8 positions matching TRBD2. Per the germline V gene, CDR1 is SGHRS and CDR2 is YFSETQ. The CDR3 has 18 amino acids. Losses at the gene ends were 0 bases for V and 3 bases for J; bases not matched to a gene: 11. The CDR3 DNA reads TGCGCCAGCAGCTTGGCCCTCGGGGGGGATAGGGTCTACAATGAGCAGTTCTTC. Protein sequence: CASSLALGGDRVYNEQFF.

The chain couples TRBV18 to TRBJ1-1; D call uncertain. The V and J ends lost 3 bases and 0 bases respectively, with 8 bases between them. The germline CDR1 and CDR2 sequences are KGHSH and LQKENI. The CDR3 runs 14 residues. The CDR3 here is CASSPQRVNTEAFF. As DNA, the CDR3 is TGTGCCAGCTCACCGCAAAGGGTGAACACTGAAGCTTTCTTT.

Here the CDR3 reads CASSPSAGYGYNSPLHF. The CDR3 DNA sequence: TGCGCCAGCAGCCCGAGCGCAGGGTATGGTTATAATTCACCCCTCCACTTT. The chain links TRBV5-1 to TRBJ1-6; maybe TRBD1 (5 bases). The CDR3 extends over 17 amino acids. CDR1 and CDR2 from the germline V gene are SGHRS and YFSETQ. The V gene lost 4 bases and the J gene lost 4 bases, with 18 bases spanning the gap.

This rearrangement joins TRBV27 to TRBJ1-1; the D gene is possibly TRBD1 (6 bases). The CDR3 has 14 residues. Trimming cost V 5 bases and J 1 base, with 11 bases left between them. CDR1 MNHEY and CDR2 SMNVEV come from the germline V gene (reference sequence). CDR3: CASSVQGRNTEAFF. The CDR3 DNA is TGTGCCAGCAGTGTACAGGGTAGGAACACTGAAGCTTTCTTT.

V gene TRBV6-1 combines with J gene TRBJ1-1, with D maybe TRBD1 (6 bases). This CDR3 spans 17 amino acids. The V gene's germline CDR1 is MNHNS and CDR2 SASEGT. With 1 base removed from V and 0 bases from J, the gap between germline ends came to 15 bases. As DNA, the CDR3 is TGTGCCAGCAGTGAAGAAAGGGGGGGATTTATGAACACTGAAGCTTTCTTT. Amino acids: CASSEERGGFMNTEAFF.

The rearrangement uses TRBV6-2 or TRBV6-3 and TRBJ2-7; D is perhaps TRBD1 or TRBD2 (5 bases each). The CDR3 length is 12 residues. CDR1 and CDR2 (germline): MNHEY, SVGEGT. Deletions cut 6 bases from V and 2 bases from J, with 8 bases between. CDR3 DNA: TGTGCCAGCAGCCAGGGAGCCTACGAGCAGTACTTC. It is translated as CASSQGAYEQYF.

The genes are TRBV27 and TRBJ1-2; 10 nucleotides match TRBD1. J was trimmed by 0 bases and V by 6 bases; bases with no gene match: 4. The CDR3 consists of 15 residues. In germline, CDR1 is MNHEY, CDR2 SMNVEV (reference sequence). CDR3 loop: CASRRTGGANYGYTF. In DNA form, the CDR3 reads TGTGCCAGCAGGAGGACAGGGGGAGCTAACTATGGCTACACCTTC.